This is a list of T cell receptor beta chains from one sample in a study of CD8+ T cells in alopecia areata. Some clones are missing from TCRdb's copy, which holds only in-frame ones; the method was immunoSEQ multiplex PCR. The sample has 150,000 to 200,000 clones; under 80% are singletons. The sample consisted of CD4+ T cells sorted from blood, taken around week 49, from a patient treated with tofacitinib. The receptor set was obtained from a human donor with alopecia areata. CDR3s include the opening cysteine and the closing phenylalanine or tryptophan. A D gene is named only where the DNA matches it firmly. Not every row has a clone size; where given, it reads once, few, many or a size class.

TRBJ2-5 | TRBV30 | TRBD2 | NA | TGTGCCTGGAGCCTTAGCGGGGGGCAAGAGACCCAGTACTTC | CAWSLSGGQETQYF
TRBJ2-7 | TRBV25-1 | NA | NA | TGTGCCAGCAGTGTGCAGTTCTACGAGCAGTACTTC | CASSVQFYEQYF
TRBJ1-5 | TRBV7-2 | TRBD1 | NA | TGTGCCAGCAGCTTTACAGGGGGCTGGAATCAGCCCCAGCATTTT | CASSFTGGWNQPQHF
TRBJ1-1 | TRBV5-5 | NA | NA | TGTGCCAGCAGCTTACAGGGTCGAGGAGCTTTCTTT | CASSLQGRGAFF
TRBJ1-5 | TRBV15 | NA | NA | TGTGCCACCAGCAGCATTGGAGGGTTGGGGGCGGGGCAGCCCCAGCATTTT | CATSSIGGLGAGQPQHF
TRBJ1-1 | TRBV20-1 | NA | few | TGCAGTGCTAGAATAGGGGAAGCTTTCTTT | CSARIGEAFF
TRBJ1-1 | TRBV9 | NA | few | TGTGCCAGCAGCGTAGAGCAGTTAAACACTGAAGCTTTCTTT | CASSVEQLNTEAFF
TRBJ1-4 | TRBV4-1 | NA | NA | TGCGCCAGCAGCCAAGACTCTGGTGGGGAAAAACTGTTTTTT | CASSQDSGGEKLFF
TRBJ2-3 | TRBV5-1 | TRBD1 | once | TGCGCCAGCAGCAAGGGACAGATTAGCACAGATACGCAGTATTTT | CASSKGQISTDTQYF
TRBJ2-1 | TRBV25-1 | NA | NA | TGTGCCAGCAGCGCAGGGATATATGAGCAGTTCTTC | CASSAGIYEQFF
TRBJ2-3 | TRBV11-3 | TRBD1 | NA | TGTGCCAGCAGCCCCGGTTGGACAGGGGGAAGTACGAGCACAGATACGCAGTATTTT | CASSPGWTGGSTSTDTQYF
TRBJ2-5 | TRBV4-3 | NA | few | TGCGCCAGCAGCCAAGAATGGACAGATGAGACCCAGTACTTC | CASSQEWTDETQYF
TRBJ2-7 | TRBV29-1 | NA | NA | TGCAGCGTTGGGGACTCGGCATACGAGCAGTACTTC | CSVGDSAYEQYF
TRBJ1-4 | TRBV27 | TRBD1 | NA | TGTGCCAGCTCCGGGACAGGGGCAAGTGAAAAACTGTTTTTT | CASSGTGASEKLFF
TRBJ2-2 | TRBV25-1 | NA | few | TGTGCCAGCAGTGAAGAGGGGACCGGGGAGCTGTTTTTT | CASSEEGTGELFF
TRBJ2-5 | TRBV7-8 | TRBD1 | NA | TGTGCCAGCAGTCGCGGGACAGGGATGGAGACCCAGTACTTC | CASSRGTGMETQYF
TRBJ2-5 | TRBV11-2 | NA | NA | TGTGCCAGCAGCCTGAGCGAGACCCAGTACTTC | CASSLSETQYF
TRBJ1-1 | TRBV29-1 | NA | NA | TGCAGCGTTGAAGATGTGTCCCAGGCATTGAACACTGAAGCTTTCTTT | CSVEDVSQALNTEAFF
TRBJ2-7 | TRBV19 | NA | few | TGTGCCAGTAGTATGCAGGCAAAAGCGGGCGAGCAGTACTTC | CASSMQAKAGEQYF
TRBJ2-6 | TRBV5-1 | TRBD1 | NA | TGCGCCAGCAGCTCCCAGGGGGCTGGGGCCAACGTCCTGACTTTC | CASSSQGAGANVLTF
TRBJ1-6 | TRBV9 | TRBD1 | NA | TGTGCCAGCAGCGTAGAGCCAGGGGGCGGCCGGTCACCCCTCCACTTT | CASSVEPGGGRSPLHF
TRBJ1-2 | TRBV29-1 | TRBD1 | few | TGCAGCGTTGAGCCGGGACAGATACATGGCTACACCTTC | CSVEPGQIHGYTF
TRBJ2-6 | TRBV5-6 | NA | many | TGTGCCAGCAGCTTCGGGGTATCTGGGGCCAACGTCCTGACTTTC | CASSFGVSGANVLTF
TRBJ1-4 | TRBV20-1 | TRBD1 | NA | TGCAGTGCTAAGACAGGGGTGAAACTGTTTTTT | CSAKTGVKLFF
TRBJ2-1 | TRBV5-4 | TRBD2 | few | TGTGCCAGCAGCCCTGGGACTAGCGGGGGCCACAATGAGCAGTTCTTC | CASSPGTSGGHNEQFF
TRBJ2-2 | TRBV2 | TRBD2 | NA | TGTGCCAGCTTAAGGACTAGCGGAAACACCGGGGAGCTGTTTTTT | CASLRTSGNTGELFF
TRBJ2-3 | TRBV10-3 | NA | NA | TGTGCCACTCACGGGGACGGGGGCACAGATACGCAGTATTTT | CATHGDGGTDTQYF
TRBJ2-3 | TRBV7-6 | TRBD1 | NA | TGTGCCAGCAGCTTAACCGGACAGGGAAGCACAGATACGCAGTATTTT | CASSLTGQGSTDTQYF
TRBJ1-1 | TRBV5-6 | TRBD1 | few | TGTGCCAGCAACAACGCAGGGCCAGGGGGCACTGAAGCTTTCTTT | CASNNAGPGGTEAFF
TRBJ2-3 | TRBV14 | NA | NA | TGTGCCAGCAGCCAACGGGCTGGCTTATACACAGATACGCAGTATTTT | CASSQRAGLYTDTQYF
TRBJ1-1 | TRBV29-1 | TRBD1 | few | TGCAGCGGGTTAACAGGGGGACTTGAAGCTTTCTTT | CSGLTGGLEAFF
TRBJ2-7 | TRBV25-1 | NA | NA | TGTGCCAGCAGGCACCTCTACGAGCAGTACTTC | CASRHLYEQYF
TRBJ2-1 | TRBV2 | TRBD1 | NA | TGTGCCAGCAGTTCTCAAAGCTGGACAGGGACGGTCTTAGGGCAGTTCTTC | CASSSQSWTGTVLGQFF
TRBJ1-2 | TRBV6-1 | TRBD1 | NA | TGTGCCAGCAGTGAAAGGGACAGGAGATATGGCTACACCTTC | CASSERDRRYGYTF
TRBJ1-2 | TRBV7-2 | NA | NA | TGTGCCAGCAGCTCCCAAGGGGCGGTAGGCTATGGCTACACCTTC | CASSSQGAVGYGYTF
TRBJ2-7 | TRBV6-1 | NA | few | TGTGCCAGCAGCGACTCCTTCCAGGACAAGCAGTACTTC | CASSDSFQDKQYF
TRBJ1-1 | TRBV4-3 | TRBD1 | few | TGCGCCAGCAGCCAAGCCGGGACAGGGAACACTGAAGCTTTCTTT | CASSQAGTGNTEAFF
TRBJ2-7 | TRBV30 | NA | few | TGTGCCTGGAGTCGATCCTACGAGCAGTACTTC | CAWSRSYEQYF
TRBJ2-4 | TRBV6-1 | TRBD1 | NA | TGTGCCAGCGACTGGGACAGGGCAAAACAGTACTTC | CASDWDRAKQYF